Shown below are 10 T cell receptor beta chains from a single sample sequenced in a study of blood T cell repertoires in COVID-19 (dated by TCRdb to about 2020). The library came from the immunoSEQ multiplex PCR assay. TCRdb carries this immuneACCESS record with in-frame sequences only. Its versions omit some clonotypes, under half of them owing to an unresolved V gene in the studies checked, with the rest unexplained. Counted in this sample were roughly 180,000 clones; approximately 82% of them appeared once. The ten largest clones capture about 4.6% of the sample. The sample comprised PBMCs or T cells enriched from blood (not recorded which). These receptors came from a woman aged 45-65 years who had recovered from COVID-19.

The CDR3: CASSFQTGGGVQYV. The CDR3 nucleotides read TGTGCCAGCAGCTTCCAAACTGGGGGAGGAGTGCAGTACGTC. The V and J genes are TRBV7-9 and TRBJ2-7; the D gene is possibly TRBD2 (6 bases). Germline values: CDR1 SEHNR, CDR2 FQNEAQ (reference sequence). V was shortened by 3 bases and J by 9 bases, with 18 bases between the two germline ends. The length of the CDR3 is 14 residues.

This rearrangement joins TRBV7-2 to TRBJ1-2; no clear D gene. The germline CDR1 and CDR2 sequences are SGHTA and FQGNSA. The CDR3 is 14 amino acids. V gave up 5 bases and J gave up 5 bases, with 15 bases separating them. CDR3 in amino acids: CASSVTDTGYGYTF. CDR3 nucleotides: TGTGCCAGCAGCGTCACCGACACTGGGTATGGCTACACCTTC.

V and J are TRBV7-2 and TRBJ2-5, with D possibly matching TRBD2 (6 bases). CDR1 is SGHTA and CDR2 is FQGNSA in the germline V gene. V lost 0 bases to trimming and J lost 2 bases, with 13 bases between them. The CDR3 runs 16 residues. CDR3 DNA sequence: TGTGCCAGCAGCTTAGCGCTCGGGGCGGGGCAAGAGACCCAGTACTTC. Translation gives CASSLALGAGQETQYF.

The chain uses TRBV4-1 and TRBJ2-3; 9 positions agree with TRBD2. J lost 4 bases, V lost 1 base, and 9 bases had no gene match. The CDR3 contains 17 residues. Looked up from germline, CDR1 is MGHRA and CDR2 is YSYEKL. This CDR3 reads CASSQVGAGGRADTQYF. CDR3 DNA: TGCGCCAGCAGCCAAGTGGGAGCGGGAGGACGCGCAGATACGCAGTATTTT.

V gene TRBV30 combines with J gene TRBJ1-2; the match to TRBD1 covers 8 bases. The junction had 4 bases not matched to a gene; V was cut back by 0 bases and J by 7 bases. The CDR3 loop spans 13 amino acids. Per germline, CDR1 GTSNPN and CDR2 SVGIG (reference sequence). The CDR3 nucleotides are TGTGCCTGGAGTGTACAGGGGGGCATTGGCTACACCTTC. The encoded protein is CAWSVQGGIGYTF.

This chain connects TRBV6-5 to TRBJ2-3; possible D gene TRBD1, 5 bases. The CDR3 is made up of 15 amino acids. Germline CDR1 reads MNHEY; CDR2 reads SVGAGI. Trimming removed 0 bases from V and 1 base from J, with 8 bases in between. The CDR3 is CASSYSSRGTDTQYF. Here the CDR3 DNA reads TGTGCCAGCAGTTACTCGAGCAGGGGCACAGATACGCAGTATTTT.

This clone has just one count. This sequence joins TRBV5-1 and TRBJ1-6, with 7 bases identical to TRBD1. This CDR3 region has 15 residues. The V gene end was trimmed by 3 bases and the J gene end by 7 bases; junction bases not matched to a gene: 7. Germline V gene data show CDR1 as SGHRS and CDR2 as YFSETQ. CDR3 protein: CASSYGQAPNSPLHF. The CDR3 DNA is TGCGCCAGCAGCTACGGACAGGCCCCGAATTCACCCCTCCACTTT.

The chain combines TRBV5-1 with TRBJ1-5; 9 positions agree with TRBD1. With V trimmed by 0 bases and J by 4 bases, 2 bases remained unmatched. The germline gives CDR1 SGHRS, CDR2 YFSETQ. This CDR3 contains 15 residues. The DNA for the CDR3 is TGCGCCAGCAGCTTGGGGACAGGGGTTAATCAGCCCCAGCATTTT. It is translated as CASSLGTGVNQPQHF.

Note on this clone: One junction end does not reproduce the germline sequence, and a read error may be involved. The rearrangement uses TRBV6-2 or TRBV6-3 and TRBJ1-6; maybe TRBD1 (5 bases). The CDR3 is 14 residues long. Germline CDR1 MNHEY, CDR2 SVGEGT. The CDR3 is CASNYRGLLSPLHF. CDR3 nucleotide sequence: TGTGCCAGCAATTACCGGGGACTGCTTTCACCCCTCCACTTT.

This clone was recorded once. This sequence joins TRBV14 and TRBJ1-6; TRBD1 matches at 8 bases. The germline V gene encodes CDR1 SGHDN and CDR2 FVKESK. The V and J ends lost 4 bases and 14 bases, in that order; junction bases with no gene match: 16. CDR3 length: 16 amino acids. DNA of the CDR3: TGTGCCAGCAGCCGCGGGACAGGCCCTGGTTTTTTGACCCTCCACTTT. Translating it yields CASSRGTGPGFLTLHF.